Described below is a single T cell receptor (beta chain) sequence and its context. TCR beta CDR3 region amplification was performed from RNA transcripts. Initially, a first-round RT-PCR of the TCR CDR3 employed the HTBI primer set. TCRdb called the multiplex PCR reads again in MiXCR, with one record for every CDR3 protein. The sample holds more than 550,000 distinct CDR3 sequences, 45% seen once. This sample is part of a study of T cells in Graves' hyperthyroidism and ophthalmopathy. Germline CDR1 reads MGHDK; CDR2 reads SYGVNS. V dropped 4 bases and J dropped 6 bases, with 16 bases sitting between them. The CDR3 loop spans 14 amino acids.

This receptor was identified in an adult man with Graves' disease, either hyperthyroidism or ophthalmopathy (not recorded which). The V and J genes are TRBV25-1 and TRBJ2-7, with D hard to call. The source material was peripheral blood or thyroid tissue (not recorded which). The CDR3 reads CASSAPGQRSEQYF. The CDR3 DNA follows: TGTGCCAGCAGTGCTCCTGGCCAGCGTAGCGAGCAGTACTTC.